The sequence of this T cell receptor (beta chain) was determined in a study of cytomegalovirus exposure and HLA in healthy donors. Primers: 60 Vbeta forward and 13 Jbeta reverse. Here immunoSEQ multiplex PCR was the method, and the copy in TCRdb shows in-frame clones only, minus some. The repertoire holds 150,000 to 200,000 clones, with around 78% as singletons. The sequencing sample was made of PBMCs. This sequence was found in a woman aged 40 to 50 in good health and CMV-seronegative.

This CDR3 reads CASSLPLAGEVKNIQYF. As DNA, the CDR3 is TGTGCCAGCTCACTTCCCTTAGCGGGAGAGGTCAAAAACATTCAGTACTTC. The J gene is TRBJ2-4, the V gene TRBV18; 9 bases line up with TRBD2. The germline CDR1 and CDR2 sequences are KGHSH and LQKENI. V was clipped by 4 bases and J by 3 bases; unmatched bases: 10. The CDR3 has 17 amino acids.